This T cell receptor (beta chain) is from a study of Ad26.COV2.S vaccination and SARS-CoV-2 variants. Study-level points and caveats: The TCR breadth and depth analyses may have produced an underestimate of total T cell responses. Recipients of vaccine and of placebo showed similar breadth of their non-spike TCR repertoires. After vaccination, reports described spike-specific CD8+ and CD4+ T cell responses as showing substantial breadth.

Regarding this clone: The target antigen is unknown.

The germline CDR1 and CDR2 sequences are KGHSH and LQKENI. This CDR3 has 13 residues. The trim removed 3 bases at V and 7 bases at J, leaving 2 bases unmatched. The treatment denotes: roughly 18 received Ad26.COV2.S at low or high dose, single or two shots; 5 received placebo; per-sample allocation not given. Collection of samples fell on day 63 after the first vaccine or placebo injection. Within Boston, the person who donated was an adult of 18-55 years. Clones were read by immunoSEQ multiplex PCR, and TCRdb kept only the in-frame ones, dropping some. The sample shows fewer than 800,000 clones, 70% to 90% of them seen only once.

Sequenced here: peripheral blood, sampled in a trial of Ad26.COV2.S vaccine versus placebo. The gene calls are TRBV18 and TRBJ1-4, with 7 bases matching TRBD1. This receptor was taken from a person between 18 and 60 years old who received the Ad26.COV2.S COVID-19 vaccine or a placebo. Here the CDR3 DNA reads TGTGCCAGCTCACCCCGGGACAGTGAAAAACTGTTTTTT. This translates into CASSPRDSEKLFF.